Presented here are 7 T cell receptor beta chains from one specimen sequenced in a study of T cells in women clearing cervical HPV infection. The table came from immunoSEQ multiplex PCR; TCRdb's copy has only in-frame clones and leaves some out. The sample's table shows some 50,000 clones. The sequencing sample was made of blood buffy coat. Every receptor here comes from a woman between 18 and 70 years old with a cervical HPV16 infection that either progressed to CIN3+ or cleared (not recorded which).

As for this clone: Read sequence stops 3 residues before the CDR3 end, and the germline J gene provides the missing end. V is TRBV7-2 and J is TRBJ1-2; the D gene is possibly TRBD1 (6 bases). This CDR3 is built from 15 residues. Germline V CDR1 and CDR2: SGHTA, FQGNSA. The CDR3 bases that were read are TGTGCCAGCAGTTTTAGCGGGGGGGCAGGCAATGAC. Its protein product is CASSFSGGAGND. The CDR3 in its entirety is CASSFSGGAGNDYTF.

About this clone: The CDR3 extends 3 residues past the end of the read, so its final part is completed from the germline J gene. The chain joins TRBV19 to TRBJ1-2, with 10 bases that match TRBD1. The CDR3 extends over 18 amino acids. Germline lookup yields CDR1 LNHDA and CDR2 SQIVND (reference sequence). Incomplete CDR3 DNA: TGTGCCAGGAGTCTCTACAGGGACAGGGGAACCCCTATGGACGAC. Protein product: CARSLYRDRGTPMDD. The entire CDR3 reads CARSLYRDRGTPMDDYTF.

Details on this clone: Read data end 3 residues before the CDR3 end; the end is taken from the germline J gene. V is TRBV30 and J is TRBJ2-1; TRBD2 matches 12 bases. The CDR3 has 15 residues. From germline, CDR1 is GTSNPN and CDR2 SVGIG (reference sequence). J lost 4 bases, V lost 2 bases, and 3 bases had no gene match. This CDR3 reads CAWSSLAGGYNEQFF. The DNA read from the CDR3 is TGTGCCTGGAGTTCTCTAGCGGGGGGGTACAATGAG.

As to this clone: The observed sequence ends 3 residues before the CDR3 terminus, with the missing tail filled in from the germline J gene. The rearrangement joins TRBV2 to TRBJ2-5; 12 nucleotides agree with TRBD2. This CDR3 is built from 15 residues. From germline, CDR1 is SNHLY and CDR2 FYNNEI. With V trimmed by 4 bases and J by 5 bases, 5 bases remained unmatched. CDR3 DNA, as far as it was read: TGTGCCAGCAGTGTGCTAGCGGGGGGGCGGGAGACC. Protein sequence: CASSVLAGGRET. The whole CDR3 protein is CASSVLAGGRETQYF.

Points on this clone: The read ends 3 residues before the CDR3 terminus; that terminus is restored from the germline J gene. The V call is TRBV7-9, the J call TRBJ2-7; 8 bases are shared with TRBD2. CDR3 length equals 14 residues. The germline CDR1 and CDR2 sequences are SEHNR and FQNEAQ (reference sequence). With 5 bases clipped from V and 2 bases from J, the junction kept 5 bases outside the gene matches. CDR3 sequence: CASSPGGGTYEQYF. The CDR3 bases that were read are TGTGCCAGCAGCCCCGGGGGGGGGACCTACGAG.

Points on this clone: The sequence runs out 3 residues before the end of the CDR3; the remainder is reconstructed from the germline J gene. The chain couples TRBV6-2 or TRBV6-3 to TRBJ2-7; a possible D gene is TRBD1 (6 bases). Per the germline V gene, CDR1 is MNHEY and CDR2 is SVGEGT. The CDR3 runs to 14 residues. With 4 bases removed from V and 6 bases from J, the gap between germline ends came to 16 bases. CDR3 DNA (partial): TGTGCCAGCAGTTCCGCTACTAGGGGGAGCGAG. Translating it yields CASSSATRGSE. The complete CDR3 protein is CASSSATRGSEQYF.

Concerning this clone: The CDR3 end falls 3 residues outside the read, so it is completed with the germline J gene. The chain links TRBV7-2 to TRBJ2-2, with D uncertain. Between the trimmed V and J ends, which lost 6 bases and 4 bases, there was a span of 12 bases. This CDR3 has 14 residues. Germline assignment: CDR1 SGHTA and CDR2 FQGNSA. Here the CDR3 reads CASRPGSSTGELFF. The sequenced part of the CDR3 DNA is TGTGCCAGCAGACCCGGGTCCTCCACCGGGGAG.